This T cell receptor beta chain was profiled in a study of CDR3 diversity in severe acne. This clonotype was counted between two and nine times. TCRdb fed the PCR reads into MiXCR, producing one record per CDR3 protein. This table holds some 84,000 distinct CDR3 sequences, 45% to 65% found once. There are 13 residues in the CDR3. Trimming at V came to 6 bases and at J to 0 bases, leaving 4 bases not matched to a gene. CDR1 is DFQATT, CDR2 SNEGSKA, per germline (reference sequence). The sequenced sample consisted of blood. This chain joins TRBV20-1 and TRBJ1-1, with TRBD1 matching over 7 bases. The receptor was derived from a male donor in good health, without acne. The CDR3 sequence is CSAVDRMNTEAFF. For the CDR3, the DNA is TGCAGTGCAGTGGACAGGATGAACACTGAAGCTTTCTTT.